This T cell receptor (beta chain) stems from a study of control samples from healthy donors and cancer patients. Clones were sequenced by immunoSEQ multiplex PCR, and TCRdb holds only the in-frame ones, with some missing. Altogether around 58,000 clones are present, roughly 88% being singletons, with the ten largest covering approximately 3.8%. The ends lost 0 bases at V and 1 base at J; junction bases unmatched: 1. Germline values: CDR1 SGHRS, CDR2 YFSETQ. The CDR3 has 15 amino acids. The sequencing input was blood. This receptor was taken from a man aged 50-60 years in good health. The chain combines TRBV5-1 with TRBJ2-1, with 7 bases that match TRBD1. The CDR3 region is CASSLGQGSYNEQFF. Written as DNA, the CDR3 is TGCGCCAGCAGCTTGGGACAGGGATCCTACAATGAGCAGTTCTTC.